The 2 T cell receptor beta chains below all came from one sample that was sequenced in a study of graft-versus-host responses after intestinal transplantation. Assay used: immunoSEQ multiplex PCR; TCRdb lists only in-frame clones, some missing. The table has about 15,000 clones, around 67% seen once. Investigators treated the graft tissue so that it released intraepithelial and lamina propria lymphocytes. The sequencing used ileum tissue, collected around 95 weeks after intestinal transplantation. Every receptor here comes from a human patient who received an intestinal transplant, so some T cells may come from the graft donor.

The gene calls are TRBV5-5 and TRBJ2-2; the match to TRBD2 covers 13 bases. Germline lookup yields CDR1 SGHKS and CDR2 YYEKEE (reference sequence). The CDR3 consists of 17 residues. Trimming removed 3 bases from V and 3 bases from J; junction bases left unmatched: 5. The DNA for the CDR3 is TGTGCCAGCAGCTCCGGACTAGCGGGGGCCGACACCGGGGAGCTGTTTTTT. Translation gives CASSSGLAGADTGELFF.

Remarks on this clone: The sample contains more than one DNA sequence encoding this CDR3. The chain is built from TRBV4-1 and TRBJ2-1, with TRBD2 matching over 8 bases. The CDR3 sequence is 17 residues long. Trimming removed 1 base from V and 4 bases from J; junction bases left unmatched: 9. CDR1 is MGHRA, CDR2 YSYEKL, per germline. This chain's CDR3 is CASSQASGTSGYNEQFF. Written as DNA, the CDR3 is TGCGCCAGCAGCCAAGCAAGCGGCACTAGCGGATACAATGAGCAGTTCTTC.